A selection of T cell receptor beta chains follows, all from one sample in a study of neurological immune-mediated disorders. TCRdb ran MiXCR on the 5' RACE reads and lists one entry per CDR3 protein. Altogether roughly 25,000 distinct CDR3 sequences are present, about 13% being singletons, with the ten largest covering 5.5%. Material for sequencing was CD4+ T cells from blood. The receptors were sampled from a female donor with HTLV-1-associated myelopathy (HAM/TSP). Each CDR3 is given with its conserved first and last residue. The order of the fields is J gene, V gene, clone size, D gene, CDR3 protein, CDR3 DNA. D genes are given only for firm matches. Only part of the rows carry a size: once, few, many, or a class if the clone is expanded.

j_call: TRBJ2-1
v_call: TRBV7-3
clone_size: .
d_call: .
cdr3_aa: CASSPKSANEQFF
cdr3_nt: TGTGCCAGCAGCCCCAAATCCGCCAATGAGCAGTTCTTC

j_call: TRBJ2-1
v_call: TRBV11-3
clone_size: many
d_call: TRBD2
cdr3_aa: CASSLGGRLGGEQFF
cdr3_nt: TGTGCCAGCAGCTTAGGCGGGAGGTTGGGTGGTGAGCAGTTCTTC

j_call: TRBJ2-7
v_call: TRBV20-1
clone_size: many
d_call: TRBD2
cdr3_aa: CSAREPGLAGGNEQYF
cdr3_nt: TGCAGTGCTAGAGAGCCCGGGCTAGCGGGAGGCAACGAGCAGTACTTC

j_call: TRBJ2-2
v_call: TRBV6-5
clone_size: many
d_call: .
cdr3_aa: CASFAGVTGELFF
cdr3_nt: TGTGCCAGCTTCGCAGGGGTTACCGGGGAGCTGTTTTTT

j_call: TRBJ1-4
v_call: TRBV7-9
clone_size: many
d_call: .
cdr3_aa: CASSLAAGVNEKLFF
cdr3_nt: TGTGCCAGCAGCTTAGCGGCAGGTGTTAATGAAAAACTGTTTTTT

j_call: TRBJ2-1
v_call: TRBV7-8
clone_size: .
d_call: .
cdr3_aa: CASTNQTSMYLCGTDRYYNEQFF
cdr3_nt: .

j_call: TRBJ2-7
v_call: TRBV11-3
clone_size: many
d_call: TRBD1
cdr3_aa: CASSLGQGLTYEQYF
cdr3_nt: TGTGCCAGCAGCCTGGGACAGGGGTTAACCTACGAGCAGTACTTC

j_call: TRBJ2-5
v_call: TRBV20-1
clone_size: many
d_call: .
cdr3_aa: CSARDLYQETQYF
cdr3_nt: TGCAGTGCTAGAGACCTGTACCAAGAGACCCAGTACTTC

j_call: TRBJ1-2
v_call: TRBV5-1
clone_size: many
d_call: .
cdr3_aa: CASSLAGGFDGYTF
cdr3_nt: TGCGCCAGCAGCTTGGCTGGGGGATTCGATGGCTACACCTTC

j_call: TRBJ2-1
v_call: TRBV7-7
clone_size: many
d_call: .
cdr3_aa: CASSSGPGNEQFF
cdr3_nt: TGTGCTAGCAGCTCCGGCCCCGGCAATGAGCAGTTCTTC

j_call: TRBJ2-5
v_call: TRBV29-1
clone_size: many
d_call: TRBD2
cdr3_aa: CSVVAGGTGTQYF
cdr3_nt: TGCAGCGTTGTAGCGGGAGGCACCGGTACCCAGTACTTC

j_call: TRBJ1-1
v_call: TRBV20-1
clone_size: many
d_call: .
cdr3_aa: CSAIGGDRTANTEAFF
cdr3_nt: TGCAGTGCGATCGGGGGGGATAGGACAGCGAACACTGAAGCTTTCTTT

j_call: TRBJ2-7
v_call: TRBV27
clone_size: many
d_call: .
cdr3_aa: CASKPNSDSYEQYF
cdr3_nt: TGTGCCAGCAAACCAAACTCGGACAGCTACGAGCAGTACTTC

j_call: TRBJ1-2
v_call: TRBV5-6
clone_size: many
d_call: TRBD1
cdr3_aa: CASRRTGQGRGLRGYTF
cdr3_nt: TGTGCCAGCAGAAGAACGGGACAGGGGCGCGGCTTACGAGGCTACACCTTC

j_call: TRBJ1-1
v_call: TRBV29-1
clone_size: many
d_call: .
cdr3_aa: CSVNYRASNTEAFF
cdr3_nt: TGCAGCGTTAACTACAGGGCCTCGAACACTGAAGCTTTCTTT